The source of this T cell receptor beta chain is a study of cytomegalovirus exposure and HLA in healthy donors. As for the study in general: For the approximately 400 genotyped donors, roughly 80% fell within the Caucasian-associated ancestry cluster.

Findings of the study overall: Earlier analysis looked at TCR beta V segments, and most were productive about 90% or about 30% of the time.

With 60 Vbeta and 13 Jbeta primers, the PCR was carried out. The table came from immunoSEQ multiplex PCR; TCRdb's copy has only in-frame clones and leaves some out. Seen here are roughly 110,000 clones, 71% observed once, and the top ten hold approximately 2.8%. In regard to this clone: As yet, its antigen is unknown.

This receptor was taken from a female donor in good health and CMV-seronegative. The sample consisted of PBMCs.

CDR3 sequence reads: CATSRAIRGAEETQYF. CDR3 sequence (DNA): TGTGCCACCAGCAGAGCGATCAGGGGCGCGGAGGAGACCCAGTACTTC. V is TRBV15 and J is TRBJ2-5; perhaps TRBD1 as D (6 bases). The ends were cut back, 1 base at V and 5 bases at J, with 17 bases in the middle. This CDR3 comprises 16 residues. Germline V gene lookup returns CDR1 LNHNV and CDR2 YYDKDF (reference sequence).